This TCR beta chain was sequenced for a study of T cell changes during pregnancy in multiple sclerosis. Trimming at V came to 10 bases and at J to 4 bases, leaving 10 bases not matched to a gene. CDR1 is MGHRA, CDR2 YSYEKL, per germline. The CDR3 has 15 amino acids. The method was immunoSEQ multiplex PCR; TCRdb's version includes in-frame clones alone and lacks a portion of them. This repertoire shows about 42,000 clones, less than 90% found once; its top ten account for around 0.6%. Material: CD4+ T cells from peripheral blood mononuclear cells, obtained before pregnancy. The TCR was taken from a female donor with multiple sclerosis, enrolled in a pregnancy study. The rearrangement uses TRBV4-1 and TRBJ2-3; 11 bases match TRBD2. In DNA, the CDR3 is TGCGCCATCACCTGTAGCGGGAGGGAGGCAGATACGCAGTATTTT. This gives the protein CAITCSGREADTQYF.